The TCR beta chain described here comes from a study of blood T cells in healthy people across ages. Study results and caveats: Underestimates were what the diversity estimates from one million T cells were considered to be. Roughly linearly, TCR beta diversity per million T cells fell as age increased.

Sample-barcoded 5' priming and a J-beta primer mix drove a second PCR of roughly 7 to 11 cycles. Every cDNA molecule bore a tag from a template-switch adaptor containing 12 random nucleotides. TCRdb reprocessed the 5' RACE reads with MiXCR, giving one entry per CDR3 protein. In the table there are 1.5 million or so distinct CDR3 sequences, around 40% of which are singletons. Each sample had at least 6 million PBMCs isolated. The length of the CDR3 is 17 residues. CDR1 and CDR2 from the germline V gene are LGHNA and YSLEER. With regard to this clonotype: No antigen is known for it.

Sequencing was carried out using blood. The receptor was isolated from a woman younger than 30 in good health. This chain connects TRBV4-3 to TRBJ2-5, with D perhaps matching TRBD1 (6 bases). The DNA end lines up better with TRBJ2-7; the J call may be wrong. The CDR3 DNA reads as TGCGCCAGCAGCCAAATTTTGATGGGAACAGGGTTCTACGAGCAGTACTTC. This codes for CASSQILMGTGFYEQYF.